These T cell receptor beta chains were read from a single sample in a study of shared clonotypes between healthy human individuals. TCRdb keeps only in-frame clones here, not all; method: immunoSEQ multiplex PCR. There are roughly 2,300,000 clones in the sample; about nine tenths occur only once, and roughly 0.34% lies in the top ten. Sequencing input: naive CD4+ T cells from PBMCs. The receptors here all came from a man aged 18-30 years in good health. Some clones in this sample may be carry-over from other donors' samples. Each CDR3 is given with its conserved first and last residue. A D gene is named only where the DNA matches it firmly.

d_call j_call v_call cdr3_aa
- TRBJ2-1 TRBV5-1 CASSSDSPLRDEQFF
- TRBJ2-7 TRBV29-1 CSVGPTAGSEQYF
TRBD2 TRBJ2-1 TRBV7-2 CASSPGGSSYNEQFF
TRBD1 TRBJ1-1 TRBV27 CASNFPGQGAFF
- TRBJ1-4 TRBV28 CASSSPAKETEKLFF
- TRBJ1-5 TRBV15 CATSRVSQPQHF
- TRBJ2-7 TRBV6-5 CASSYGSAGTSF
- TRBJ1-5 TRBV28 CASRYGTNSNQPQHF
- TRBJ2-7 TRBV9 CASSRWGDSAREQYF
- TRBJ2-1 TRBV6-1 CASSGSLGWESSYNEQFF
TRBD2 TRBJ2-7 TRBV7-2 CASSLAAHYEQYF
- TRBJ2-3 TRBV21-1 CASSKAGPTDTQYF
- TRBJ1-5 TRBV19 CASSRSGTYNQPQHF
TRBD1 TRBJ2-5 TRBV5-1 CASSRTGGETQYF
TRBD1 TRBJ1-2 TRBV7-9 CASSLVEQGAYGYTF
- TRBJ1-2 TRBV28 CASAAIGDYGYTF
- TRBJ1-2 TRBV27 CASSQGYGYTF
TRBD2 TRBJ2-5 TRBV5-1 CASSLRRSSGSSQETQYF
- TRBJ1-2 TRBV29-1 CSVEDLSPGPGKGGYTF
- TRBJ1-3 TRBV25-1 CASSGPGDTIYF
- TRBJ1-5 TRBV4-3 CASSQDYSINQPQHF
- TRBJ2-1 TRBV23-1 CASSLWCWEQFF